Shown below are 31 T cell receptor beta chains from a single sample sequenced in a study of blood T cells in healthy people across ages (dated by TCRdb to between 2014 and 2016). Library construction relied on 5' RACE. Sequencing used an Illumina HiSeq 2500. A second PCR of roughly 6 to 11 cycles was performed with a sample-barcoded 5' primer and a J-beta primer mix. The public reads were run again by TCRdb, first through fastp at Q25 and then through MiXCR, and only productive beta chains were kept. Each CDR3 protein appears once, grouped with its most common genes and DNA. For this sample there are over 550,000 distinct CDR3 sequences; about 30% appear just once. The ten largest make up about a sixth of the sample. Input material: blood. These receptors all come from a woman of 80 years or more in good health.

Concerning this clonotype: This may stem from a read error, because a much larger clone lies one nucleotide away. The gene calls are TRBV7-2 and TRBJ2-1; 7 nucleotides line up with TRBD2. There are 15 residues in the CDR3. Germline V gene lookup returns CDR1 SGHTA and CDR2 FQGNSA. The ends lost 5 bases at V and 13 bases at J; junction bases unmatched: 17. CDR3 protein: CASSGGYGGKETQFF. The CDR3 DNA is TGTGCCAGCAGCGGAGGTTACGGGGGGAAAGAGACCCAGTTCTTC.

This clonotype was seen ten or more times. The chain carries TRBV28 and TRBJ2-4; 9 bases agree with TRBD2. Trimming took 4 bases from V and 9 from J; bases not matched to a gene: 10. The CDR3 extends over 15 amino acids. CDR1 is MDHEN and CDR2 is SYDVKM in the germline V gene. Here the CDR3 reads CASSSLSGGIIIQYF. The CDR3 coding sequence is TGTGCCAGCAGTTCTTTGAGCGGGGGGATCATCATTCAGTACTTC. Complete variable domain (other parts from reference TRBV28 and TRBJ2-4): DVKVTQSSRYLVKRTGEKVFLECVQDMDHENMFWYRQDPGLGLRLIYFSYDVKMKEKGDIPEGYSVSREKKERFSLILESASTNQTSMYLCASSSLSGGIIIQYFGAGTRLSVL.

This clonotype was seen more than once but under ten times. The chain is built from TRBV30 and TRBJ2-7; 9 nucleotides align to TRBD2. V was clipped by 8 bases and J by 7 bases; unmatched bases: 9. CDR1 is GTSNPN, CDR2 SVGIG, per germline (reference sequence). The CDR3 runs 12 residues. CDR3 nucleotides: TGTGCCGCCGCGGGGGGGCGAAATGAGCAGTACTTC. This encodes CAAAGGRNEQYF.

This clonotype was observed many times. The J gene is TRBJ2-7, the V gene TRBV10-3; 7 positions match TRBD1. This CDR3 is built from 14 residues. J gave up 3 bases and V 6 bases, and 8 bases lay outside the gene matches. The germline V gene has CDR1 ENHRY and CDR2 SYGVKD. The CDR3 nucleotides read TGTGCCATCAGAGGACAGGAGCGCTACTACGAGCAGTACTTC. This codes for CAIRGQERYYEQYF.

The table lists this clonotype with many counts. A much larger clone differs by one base, so this may be a read error. This chain uses TRBV6-5 with TRBJ2-5; no clear D. Germline loops: CDR1 MNHEY, CDR2 SVGAGI. The CDR3 extends over 14 amino acids. The V and J ends lost 0 bases and 11 bases respectively, with 16 bases between them. The CDR3 spells CASSYSNSYNEQYF. The CDR3 coding sequence is TGTGCCAGCAGTTACTCGAACTCTTACAATGAGCAGTACTTC.

The rearrangement links TRBV29-1 to TRBJ2-1; 9 bases align to TRBD1. The germline CDR1 and CDR2 sequences are SQVTM and ANQGSEA. With 2 bases clipped from V and 7 bases from J, the junction kept 12 bases outside the gene matches. CDR3 length: 16 residues. CDR3 bases: TGCAGCGTTGAAAGGATGGACGGGACAGGGTGTAATGAGCAGTTCTTC. Translating it yields CSVERMDGTGCNEQFF.

There are many counts of this clonotype. The V call is TRBV27, the J call TRBJ1-4, with D maybe TRBD1 (5 bases). Germline values: CDR1 MNHEY, CDR2 SMNVEV (reference sequence). The CDR3 is 14 amino acids. V was trimmed by 7 bases and J by 10 bases, leaving 19 bases between them. Written as DNA, the CDR3 is TGTGCCAGCACCGGAGGAAACCTGGGGGGAAAACTGTTTTTT. Its translation: CASTGGNLGGKLFF.

The V and J genes are TRBV12-3 or TRBV12-4 and TRBJ2-1, with TRBD1 matching over 7 bases. The J segment lost 10 bases and the V segment lost 6 bases, leaving 3 bases of the junction unmatched. The length of the CDR3 is 11 residues. Here the CDR3 reads CASRLGQEQFF. The CDR3 coding sequence is TGTGCCAGCAGGTTGGGACAGGAGCAGTTCTTC.

The table lists this clonotype with many counts. V is TRBV6-1 and J is TRBJ2-1; 7 bases are shared with TRBD1. Trimming cost V 8 bases and J 1 base; bases outside gene matches: 5. The germline V gene has CDR1 MNHNS and CDR2 SASEGT. The CDR3 has 14 residues. The CDR3 region is CASGRDSSYNEQFF. Written as DNA, the CDR3 is TGTGCCAGCGGCCGGGACAGTTCCTACAATGAGCAGTTCTTC.

This clonotype was seen many times. The chain employs TRBV14 and TRBJ1-1, with 10 bases identical to TRBD1. CDR1 is SGHDN and CDR2 is FVKESK in the germline V gene. Trimming removed 3 bases from V and 4 bases from J; junction bases left unmatched: 2. This CDR3 contains 14 residues. CDR3 loop: CASSQRTGGTEAFF. Written as DNA, the CDR3 is TGTGCCAGCAGCCAGAGGACAGGGGGCACTGAAGCTTTCTTT.

This clonotype was counted only a few times. This sequence joins TRBV6-5 and TRBJ1-6; D possibly corresponds to TRBD1 (5 bases). The CDR3 totals 14 residues. The V gene lost 8 bases and the J gene lost 6 bases, with 14 bases spanning the gap. CDR1 and CDR2 (germline): MNHEY, SVGAGI. The CDR3: CASRGGSGNSPLHF. CDR3 coding DNA: TGTGCCAGCCGGGGCGGGAGCGGTAATTCACCCCTCCACTTT.

This clonotype was observed a few times. The V gene is TRBV28, the J gene TRBJ2-7; D remains unclear. The CDR3 has 11 residues. Germline CDR1 and CDR2: MDHEN and SYDVKM. V was cut by 7 bases and J by 7 bases, with 11 bases left in between. The CDR3 nucleotides are TGTGCCAGCACCTCCCCTGTAGAGCAGTACTTC. It yields the protein CASTSPVEQYF.

J is TRBJ1-1 and V is TRBV29-1, with D possibly being TRBD1 (5 bases). CDR1 and CDR2 from the germline V gene are SQVTM and ANQGSEA. This CDR3 has 15 residues. Trimming took off 7 bases at V and 3 bases at J, with 21 bases between the two ends. Written as DNA, the CDR3 is TGCAGCGGGGGTTACTTGAGGGGTTACGACACTGAAGCTTTCTTT. Protein sequence: CSGGYLRGYDTEAFF.

The chain uses TRBV4-1 and TRBJ2-7; 8 bases line up with TRBD1. The CDR3 extends over 15 amino acids. Germline loops: CDR1 MGHRA, CDR2 YSYEKL. V gave up 0 bases and J gave up 4 bases; unmatched junction bases: 5. CDR3 loop: CASSQEAGGSYEQYF. The CDR3 bases are TGCGCCAGCAGCCAAGAGGCAGGGGGCTCGTACGAGCAGTACTTC.

At least ten counts were recorded for this clonotype. The chain links TRBV7-2 to TRBJ2-7, with TRBD1 matching over 9 bases. CDR3 length: 15 amino acids. Losses at the gene ends were 5 bases for V and 3 bases for J; bases not matched to a gene: 8. CDR1 and CDR2 from the germline V gene are SGHTA and FQGNSA. The CDR3 sequence: CASSPDRGRVYEQYF. The CDR3 nucleotides are TGTGCCAGCAGCCCGGACAGGGGAAGAGTCTACGAGCAGTACTTC.

V gene TRBV7-8 combines with J gene TRBJ2-2; the D is unclear. The CDR3 extends over 14 amino acids. In germline, CDR1 is SGHVS, CDR2 FQNEAQ. The V and J ends lost 5 bases and 7 bases respectively, with 14 bases between them. The CDR3 loop is CASSPTFLDGELFF. The CDR3 nucleotides read TGTGCCAGCAGCCCAACCTTCCTTGACGGGGAGCTGTTTTTT.

This clonotype occurred many times. The gene calls are TRBV5-1 and TRBJ2-5; D gene unclear. The V and J ends lost 1 base and 14 bases respectively, with 24 bases between them. Germline V gives CDR1 SGHRS, CDR2 YFSETQ. The CDR3 runs 15 residues. The CDR3 reads CASSLPSLDVGRYYF. For the CDR3, the DNA is TGCGCCAGCAGCTTGCCATCACTCGATGTAGGCCGATACTACTTC.

This chain connects TRBV4-1 to TRBJ2-1, with D unclear. There are 14 residues in the CDR3. From germline, CDR1 is MGHRA and CDR2 YSYEKL. V was cut by 5 bases and J by 3 bases, with 11 bases left in between. CDR3: CASSVAMSYNEQFF. DNA of the CDR3: TGCGCCAGCAGCGTAGCTATGAGCTACAATGAGCAGTTCTTC.

This chain joins TRBV12-3 or TRBV12-4 and TRBJ1-2; D possibly corresponds to TRBD1 (5 bases). V gave up 6 bases and J gave up 3 bases, with 14 bases separating them. This CDR3 spans 14 amino acids. CDR3 DNA sequence: TGTGCCAGCAGCTTGGGGGGAAGTCACTATGGCTACACCTTC. This codes for CASSLGGSHYGYTF.

In the case of this clonotype: Being one base from a much bigger clone, this may be a read error. The V gene is TRBV7-3, the J gene TRBJ2-3; a weak D match, TRBD2 (7 bases). The CDR3 runs to 15 residues. Looked up from germline, CDR1 is SGHTA and CDR2 is FQGTGA. The CDR3 DNA follows: TGTGGCAGCAGCCCGGCGGGGGCGTACACAGATACGCAGTATTTT. This encodes CGSSPAGAYTDTQYF.

This clonotype was seen only once. The chain has TRBV6-5 and TRBJ2-5, with a tentative D call TRBD1 (6 bases). Per germline, CDR1 MNHEY and CDR2 SVGAGI. Trimming took off 6 bases at V and 3 bases at J, with 14 bases between the two ends. The CDR3 consists of 14 residues. CDR3 DNA sequence: TGTGCCAGCAGCCGGAGCAGGGGCGAAGAGACCCAGTACTTC. Protein: CASSRSRGEETQYF.

This clonotype was seen a few times. The chain links TRBV6-6 to TRBJ1-2, with 10 bases fitting TRBD1. J gave up 0 bases and V 4 bases, and 2 bases lay outside the gene matches. CDR3 size: 15 residues. Germline CDR1 MNHNY, CDR2 SVGAGI (reference sequence). The DNA of the CDR3 is TGTGCCAGCAGTTTGACAGGGGGCTCTAACTATGGCTACACCTTC. This codes for CASSLTGGSNYGYTF.

This clonotype came up many times. The rearrangement uses TRBV7-2 and TRBJ2-5, with a possible D match to TRBD2 (7 bases). Germline V lookup: CDR1 SGHTA, CDR2 FQGNSA. The CDR3 is 16 residues long. With 1 base removed from V and 2 bases from J, the gap between germline ends came to 14 bases. In DNA form, the CDR3 reads TGTGCCAGCAGCTTAGTGGGGGGGGCGGCTCAAGAGACCCAGTACTTC. It specifies CASSLVGGAAQETQYF.

This clonotype came up many times. Given a much more abundant clone one base away, this may be a read error. CDR3 DNA sequence: TGCGCCAGCAGCAACGACAACTCCTACAATGAGCAGTACTTC. As protein: CASSNDNSYNEQYF. The chain joins TRBV5-1 to TRBJ2-1; D uncertain. The J call is in doubt because the DNA end fits TRBJ2-7 better. There are 14 residues in the CDR3. Germline V gene sequence: CDR1 SGHRS, CDR2 YFSETQ.

A few counts support this clonotype. The chain links TRBV23-1 to TRBJ2-7, with D hard to call. Gene TRBJ2-5 matches the end of the DNA better, so the J call may be wrong. TRBV23-1 counts as an open reading frame of uncertain function. The CDR3 has 15 amino acids. The CDR3 loop is CASSRAAVGKETQYF. CDR3 DNA: TGCGCCAGCAGCCGGGCCGCTGTGGGGAAAGAGACCCAGTACTTC.

This chain uses TRBV5-1 with TRBJ1-1; no reliable D call. V lost 4 bases and J 5 bases, leaving 24 bases between the germline ends. CDR1 is SGHRS, CDR2 YFSETQ, per germline. The length of the CDR3 is 17 residues. The CDR3 coding sequence is TGCGCCAGCAGCCCTGACACACTACCTTCCCGCGGAACTGAAGCTTTCTTT. This encodes CASSPDTLPSRGTEAFF.

This clonotype occurred many times. This sequence joins TRBV7-9 and TRBJ2-5; D may correspond to TRBD1 or TRBD2 (5 bases each). Germline V gives CDR1 SEHNR, CDR2 FQNEAQ (reference sequence). The CDR3 is 15 amino acids. Trimming removed 6 bases from V and 3 bases from J, with 17 bases in between. The CDR3 is CASREVRTLKETQYF. The CDR3 nucleotides are TGTGCCAGCAGGGAGGTCAGGACATTAAAAGAGACCCAGTACTTC.

The sample holds a few counts of this clonotype. One junction end does not reproduce the germline sequence, and a read error may be involved. The chain recombines TRBV4-2 with TRBJ2-6, with 14 bases fitting TRBD2. Germline CDR1 reads LGHNA; CDR2 reads YNFKEQ. The CDR3 sequence is 17 residues long. CDR3 DNA sequence: TGTGCCTGCAGCCGGACTAGCGGGGGGTCTGGGGCCAACGTCCAGACTTTC. This translates into CACSRTSGGSGANVQTF.

This clonotype was detected ten times or more. The chain is built from TRBV6-1 and TRBJ2-3, with a weak D call TRBD2 (6 bases). The CDR3 spans 18 residues. Trimming left V 6 bases short and J 2 bases short, with 24 bases between. Germline V CDR1 and CDR2: MNHNS, SASEGT. This chain's CDR3 is CASSRSASIAGNTDTQYF. Here the CDR3 DNA reads TGTGCCAGCAGCCGGTCTGCTAGCATCGCGGGGAACACAGATACGCAGTATTTT.

This clonotype was counted at least ten times. The chain uses TRBV12-3 or TRBV12-4 and TRBJ2-3; 7 bases map to TRBD1. The V segment lost 6 bases and the J segment 3 bases; nucleotides outside the gene matches: 3. There are 13 residues in the CDR3. This chain's CDR3 is CASSSTGTDTQYF. Here the CDR3 DNA reads TGTGCCAGCAGCTCGACAGGGACAGATACGCAGTATTTT.

This chain joins TRBV20-1 and TRBJ2-4; D gene unclear. Germline V gene data show CDR1 as DFQATT and CDR2 as SNEGSKA (reference sequence). V was trimmed by 3 bases and J by 2 bases, leaving 11 bases between them. The CDR3 loop spans 14 amino acids. This chain's CDR3 is CSARFPRTKNIQYF. The CDR3, as DNA: TGCAGTGCTAGGTTTCCCAGGACCAAAAACATTCAGTACTTC.